This T cell receptor beta chain emerged from a study of early T cells in non-severe SARS-CoV-2 infection. About the research overall: Alpha and beta chains were unpaired, from unsorted whole-blood bulk RNA. Study results and limitations: The study's VDJdb matching favored anti-spike CD8 responses and missed private and CD4 specificities.

CDR3 length: 14 amino acids. The germline CDR1 and CDR2 sequences are SGHNT and YENEEA. The V end lost 8 bases, the J end lost 5 bases, and 16 bases lay between the germline ends. Individual cDNA molecules received unique molecular identifiers. A single record per CDR3 protein comes from TCRdb applying MiXCR to the 5' RACE reads. Of 25,000 to 30,000 distinct CDR3 sequences in the sample, around 5% were seen once. This clonotype was seen many times. Its antigen is not identified. Sequenced input: whole blood. The chain recombines TRBV11-3 with TRBJ2-1; D unresolved. This sequence originates from an adult who was a healthcare worker with PCR-confirmed SARS-CoV-2 infection or an uninfected control (not recorded which). The CDR3 nucleotides read TGTGCCAGCGCCACGGAACTTTACGACAATGAGCAGTTCTTC. This codes for CASATELYDNEQFF. Full variable domain (missing parts from reference TRBV11-3 and TRBJ2-1): EAGVVQSPRYKIIEKKQPVAFWCNPISGHNTLYWYLQNLGQGPELLIRYENEEAVDDSQLPKDRFSAERLKGVDSTLKIQPAELGDSAVYLCASATELYDNEQFFGPGTRLTVL.